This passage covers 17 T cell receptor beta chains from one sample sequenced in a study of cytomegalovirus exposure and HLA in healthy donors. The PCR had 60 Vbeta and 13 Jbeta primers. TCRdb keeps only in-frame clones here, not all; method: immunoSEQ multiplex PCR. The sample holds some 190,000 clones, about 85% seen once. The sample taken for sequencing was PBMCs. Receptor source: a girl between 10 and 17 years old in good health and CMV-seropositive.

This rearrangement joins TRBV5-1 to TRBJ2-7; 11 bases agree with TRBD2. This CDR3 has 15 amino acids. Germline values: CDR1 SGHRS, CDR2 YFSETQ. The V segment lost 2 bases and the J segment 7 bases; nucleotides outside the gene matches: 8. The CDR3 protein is CASSFGTSGSGEQYF. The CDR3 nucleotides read TGCGCCAGCAGCTTTGGGACTAGCGGTTCCGGGGAGCAGTACTTC.

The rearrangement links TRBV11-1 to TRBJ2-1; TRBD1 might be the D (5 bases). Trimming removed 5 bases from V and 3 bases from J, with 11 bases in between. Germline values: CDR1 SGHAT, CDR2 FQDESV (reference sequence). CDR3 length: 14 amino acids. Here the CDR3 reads CASSTRQRYNEQFF. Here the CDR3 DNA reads TGTGCCAGCAGCACCCGACAGCGCTACAATGAGCAGTTCTTC.

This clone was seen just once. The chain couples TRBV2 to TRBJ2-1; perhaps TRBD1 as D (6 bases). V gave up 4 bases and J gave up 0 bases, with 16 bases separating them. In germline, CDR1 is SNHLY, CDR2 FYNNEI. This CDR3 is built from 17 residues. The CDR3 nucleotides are TGTGCCAGCAGTGTTGAACTACAGGGTGGCTCCTACAATGAGCAGTTCTTC. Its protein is CASSVELQGGSYNEQFF.

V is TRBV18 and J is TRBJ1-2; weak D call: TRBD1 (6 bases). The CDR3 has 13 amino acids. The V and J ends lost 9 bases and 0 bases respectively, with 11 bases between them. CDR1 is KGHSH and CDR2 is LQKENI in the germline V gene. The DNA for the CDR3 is TGTGCCAGTACCGGGACACCTAACTATGGCTACACCTTC. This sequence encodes CASTGTPNYGYTF.

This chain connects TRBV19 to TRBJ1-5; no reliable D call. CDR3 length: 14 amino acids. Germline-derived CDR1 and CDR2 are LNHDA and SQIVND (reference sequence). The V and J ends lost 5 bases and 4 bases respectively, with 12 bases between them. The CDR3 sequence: CASSLQSLNQPQHF. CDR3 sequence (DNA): TGTGCCAGTAGTCTCCAATCACTGAATCAGCCCCAGCATTTT.

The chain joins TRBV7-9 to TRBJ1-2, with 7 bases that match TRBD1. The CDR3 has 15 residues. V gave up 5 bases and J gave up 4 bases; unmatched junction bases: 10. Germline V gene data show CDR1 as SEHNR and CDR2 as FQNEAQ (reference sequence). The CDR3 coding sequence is TGTGCCAGCAGCCACGGGACAGCTCAACCCTATGGCTACACCTTC. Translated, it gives CASSHGTAQPYGYTF.

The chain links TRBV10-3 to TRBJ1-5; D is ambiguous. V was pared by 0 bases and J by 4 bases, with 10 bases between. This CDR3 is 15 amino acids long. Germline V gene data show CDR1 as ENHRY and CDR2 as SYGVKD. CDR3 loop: CAISESGPLNQPQHF. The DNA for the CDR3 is TGTGCCATCAGTGAGTCGGGCCCCCTTAATCAGCCCCAGCATTTT.

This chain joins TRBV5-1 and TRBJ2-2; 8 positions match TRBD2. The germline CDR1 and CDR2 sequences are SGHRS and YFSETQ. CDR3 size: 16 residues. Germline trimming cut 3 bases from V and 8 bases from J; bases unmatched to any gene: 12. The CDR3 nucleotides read TGCGCCAGCAGCTCTCCCGGGAGGGGGATCACTGGGGAGCTGTTTTTT. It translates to CASSSPGRGITGELFF. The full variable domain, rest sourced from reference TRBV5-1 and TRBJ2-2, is KAGVTQTPRYLIKTRGQQVTLSCSPISGHRSVSWYQQTPGQGLQFLFEYFSETQRNKGNFPGRFSGRQFSNSRSEMNVSTLELGDSALYLCASSSPGRGITGELFFGEGSRLTVL.

CDR3 amino acids: CASSSLAGRHGVGTDTQYF. The CDR3 DNA follows: TGTGCCAGCAGCAGTCTAGCGGGGAGACATGGGGTGGGGACAGATACGCAGTATTTT. The V gene is TRBV21-1, the J gene TRBJ2-3; the table assigns TRBD2, which was not confirmed against the DNA. TRBV21-1 is listed as a pseudogene. This CDR3 spans 19 amino acids.

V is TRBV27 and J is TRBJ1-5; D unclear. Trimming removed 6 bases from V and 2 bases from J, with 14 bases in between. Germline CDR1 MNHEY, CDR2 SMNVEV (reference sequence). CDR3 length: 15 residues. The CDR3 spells CASRKTGLGNQPQHF. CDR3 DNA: TGTGCCAGCAGGAAAACCGGTTTGGGCAATCAGCCCCAGCATTTT.

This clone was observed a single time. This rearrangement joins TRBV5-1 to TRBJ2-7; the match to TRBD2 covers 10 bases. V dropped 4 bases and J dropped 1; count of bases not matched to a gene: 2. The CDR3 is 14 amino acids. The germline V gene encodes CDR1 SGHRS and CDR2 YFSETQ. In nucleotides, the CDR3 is TGCGCCAGCAGCGCTAGCGGGAGTTCCTACGAGCAGTACTTC. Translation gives CASSASGSSYEQYF.

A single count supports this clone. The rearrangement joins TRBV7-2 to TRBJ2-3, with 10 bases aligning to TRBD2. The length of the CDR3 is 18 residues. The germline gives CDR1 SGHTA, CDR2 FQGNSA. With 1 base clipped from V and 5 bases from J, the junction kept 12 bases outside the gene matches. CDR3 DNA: TGTGCCAGCAGCTTAGTTGGGCCGCTAGCGGGAGTTCTAGATACGCAGTATTTT. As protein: CASSLVGPLAGVLDTQYF.

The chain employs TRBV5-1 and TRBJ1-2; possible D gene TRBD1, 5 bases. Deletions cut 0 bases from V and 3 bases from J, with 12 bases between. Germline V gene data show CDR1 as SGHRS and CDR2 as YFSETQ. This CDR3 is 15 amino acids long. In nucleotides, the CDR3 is TGCGCCAGCAGCTTGGGTGGGGCGAAGGACTATGGCTACACCTTC. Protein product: CASSLGGAKDYGYTF.

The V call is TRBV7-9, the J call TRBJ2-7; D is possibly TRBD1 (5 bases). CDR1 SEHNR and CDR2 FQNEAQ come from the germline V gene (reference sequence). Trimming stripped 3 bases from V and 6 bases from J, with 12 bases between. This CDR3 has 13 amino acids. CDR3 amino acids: CASSFRVQGEQYF. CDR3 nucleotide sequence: TGTGCCAGCAGCTTCAGGGTTCAAGGCGAGCAGTACTTC. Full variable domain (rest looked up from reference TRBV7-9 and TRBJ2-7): DTGVSQNPRHKITKRGQNVTFRCDPISEHNRLYWYRQTLGQGPEFLTYFQNEAQLEKSRLLSDRFSAERPKGSFSTLEIQRTEQGDSAMYLCASSFRVQGEQYFGPGTRLTVT.

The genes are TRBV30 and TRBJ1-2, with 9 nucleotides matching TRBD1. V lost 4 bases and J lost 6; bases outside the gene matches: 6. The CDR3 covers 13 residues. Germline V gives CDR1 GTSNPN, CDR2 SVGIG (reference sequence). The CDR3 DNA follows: TGTGCCTGGACGGACAGGGGAGGAGATGGCTACACCTTC. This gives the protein CAWTDRGGDGYTF.

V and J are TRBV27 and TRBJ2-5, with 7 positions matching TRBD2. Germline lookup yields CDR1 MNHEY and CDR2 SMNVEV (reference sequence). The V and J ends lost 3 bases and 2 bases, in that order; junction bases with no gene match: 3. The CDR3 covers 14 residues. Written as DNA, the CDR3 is TGTGCCAGCAGTTTTTGGGGAGGGCAAGAGACCCAGTACTTC. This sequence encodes CASSFWGGQETQYF.

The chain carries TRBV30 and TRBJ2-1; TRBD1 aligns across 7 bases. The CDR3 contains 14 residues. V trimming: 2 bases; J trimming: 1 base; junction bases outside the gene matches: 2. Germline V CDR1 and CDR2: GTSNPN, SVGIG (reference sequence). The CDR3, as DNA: TGTGCCTGGAGTATGGGACAGTCCTACAATGAGCAGTTCTTC. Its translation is CAWSMGQSYNEQFF.